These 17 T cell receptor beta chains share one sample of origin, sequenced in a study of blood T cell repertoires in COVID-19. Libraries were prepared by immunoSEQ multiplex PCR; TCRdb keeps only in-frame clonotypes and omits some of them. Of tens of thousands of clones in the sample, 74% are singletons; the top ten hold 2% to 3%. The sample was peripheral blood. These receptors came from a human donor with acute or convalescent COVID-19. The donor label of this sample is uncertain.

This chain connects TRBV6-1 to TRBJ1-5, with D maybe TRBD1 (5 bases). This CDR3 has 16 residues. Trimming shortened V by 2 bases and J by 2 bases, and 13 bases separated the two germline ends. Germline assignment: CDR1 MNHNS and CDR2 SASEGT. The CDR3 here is CASSEWAPGGNQPQHF. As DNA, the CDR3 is TGTGCCAGCAGTGAATGGGCACCGGGGGGCAATCAGCCCCAGCATTTT.

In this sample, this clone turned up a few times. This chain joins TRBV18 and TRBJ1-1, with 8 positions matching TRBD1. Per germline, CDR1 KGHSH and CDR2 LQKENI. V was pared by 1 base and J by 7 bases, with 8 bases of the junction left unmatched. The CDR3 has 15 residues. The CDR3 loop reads CASSPLPTGQVEAFF. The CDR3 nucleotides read TGTGCCAGCTCACCACTTCCGACGGGACAGGTTGAAGCTTTCTTT.

CDR3 loop: CASSNLAGVVTDTQYF. Written as DNA, the CDR3 is TGTGCCAGTAGTAATCTAGCGGGAGTCGTGACAGATACGCAGTATTTT. This chain links TRBV19 with TRBJ2-3; 10 bases are a match to TRBD2. There are 16 residues in the CDR3. Germline CDR1 and CDR2: LNHDA and SQIVND (reference sequence). Trimming removed 4 bases from V and 3 bases from J; junction bases left unmatched: 7.

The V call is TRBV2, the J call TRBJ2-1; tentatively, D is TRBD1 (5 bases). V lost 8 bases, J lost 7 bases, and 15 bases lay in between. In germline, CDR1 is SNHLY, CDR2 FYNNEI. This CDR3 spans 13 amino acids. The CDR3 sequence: CASSLRSGNEQFF. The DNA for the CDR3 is TGTGCCAGCTCGTTAAGGTCAGGGAATGAGCAGTTCTTC. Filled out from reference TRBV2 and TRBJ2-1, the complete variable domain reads EPEVTQTPSHQVTQMGQEVILRCVPISNHLYFYWYRQILGQKVEFLVSFYNNEISEKSEIFDDQFSVERPDGSNFTLKIRSTKLEDSAMYFCASSLRSGNEQFFGPGTRLTVL.

The CDR3 bases are TGTGCCAGCAGTCGACTAGCGGGGGCCTACAATGAGCAGTTCTTC. It yields the protein CASSRLAGAYNEQFF. The J gene is TRBJ2-1, the V gene TRBV27, with TRBD2 matching 12 bases. Trimming cost V 5 bases and J 2 bases; bases outside gene matches: 1. The V gene's germline CDR1 is MNHEY and CDR2 SMNVEV (reference sequence). The CDR3 runs 15 residues.

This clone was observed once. This CDR3 is CASSPGTSGRRQYNEQFF. In DNA form, the CDR3 reads TGTGCCAGCAGTCCCGGGACTAGCGGGAGACGTCAGTACAATGAGCAGTTCTTC. The chain employs TRBV6-2 or TRBV6-3 and TRBJ2-1, with 14 positions matching TRBD2. The CDR3 totals 18 residues. The J segment lost 4 bases and the V segment lost 5 bases, leaving 10 bases of the junction unmatched. CDR1 is MNHEY, CDR2 SVGEGT, per germline.

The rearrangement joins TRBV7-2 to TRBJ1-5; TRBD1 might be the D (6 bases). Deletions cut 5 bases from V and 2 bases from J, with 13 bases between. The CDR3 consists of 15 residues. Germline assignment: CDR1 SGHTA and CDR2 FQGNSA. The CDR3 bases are TGTGCCAGCAGCCGGAACAGGGCAGGCAATCAGCCCCAGCATTTT. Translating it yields CASSRNRAGNQPQHF.

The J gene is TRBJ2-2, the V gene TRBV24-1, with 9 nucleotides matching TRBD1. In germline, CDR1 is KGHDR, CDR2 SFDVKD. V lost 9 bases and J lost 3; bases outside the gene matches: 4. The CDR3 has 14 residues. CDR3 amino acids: CATGRTGDTGELFF. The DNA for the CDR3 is TGTGCCACCGGACGGACAGGGGACACCGGGGAGCTGTTTTTT.

This CDR3 reads CASSEYGRLSHNEQFF. Here the CDR3 DNA reads TGCGCCAGCAGTGAGTATGGGAGACTATCCCACAATGAGCAGTTCTTC. The chain is built from TRBV10-2 and TRBJ2-1; tentative D call: TRBD2 (5 bases). V dropped 1 base and J dropped 5 bases, with 15 bases sitting between them. The CDR3 is 16 residues long. Germline lookup yields CDR1 WSHSY and CDR2 SAAADI.

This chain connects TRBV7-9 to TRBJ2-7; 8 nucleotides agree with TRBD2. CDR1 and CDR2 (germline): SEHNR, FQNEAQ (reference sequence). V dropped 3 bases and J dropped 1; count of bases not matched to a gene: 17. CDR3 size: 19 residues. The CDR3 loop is CASSFRPGQPSGRSYEQYF. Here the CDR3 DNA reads TGTGCCAGCAGCTTTCGTCCGGGACAACCGAGCGGGAGATCCTACGAGCAGTACTTC.

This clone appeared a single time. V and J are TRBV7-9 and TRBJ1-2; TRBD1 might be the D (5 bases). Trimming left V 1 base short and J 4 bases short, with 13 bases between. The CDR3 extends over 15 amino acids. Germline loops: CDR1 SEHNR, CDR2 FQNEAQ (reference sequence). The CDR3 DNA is TGTGCCAGCAGCTTAGGACAGTCGGAGACCTATGGCTACACCTTC. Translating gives CASSLGQSETYGYTF.

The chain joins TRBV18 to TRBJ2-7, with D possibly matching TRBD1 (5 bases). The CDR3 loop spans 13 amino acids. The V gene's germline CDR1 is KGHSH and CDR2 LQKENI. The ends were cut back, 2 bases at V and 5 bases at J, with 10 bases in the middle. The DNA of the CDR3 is TGTGCCAGCTCACCAGGCATCAGGGACGAGCAGTACGTC. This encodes CASSPGIRDEQYV.

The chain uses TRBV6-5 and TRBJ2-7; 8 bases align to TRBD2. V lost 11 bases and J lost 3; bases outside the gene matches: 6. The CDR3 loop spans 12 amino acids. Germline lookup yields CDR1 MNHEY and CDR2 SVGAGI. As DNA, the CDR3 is TGTGCCTCTCGGGGGGGCAGCTACGAGCAGTACGTC. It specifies CASRGGSYEQYV.

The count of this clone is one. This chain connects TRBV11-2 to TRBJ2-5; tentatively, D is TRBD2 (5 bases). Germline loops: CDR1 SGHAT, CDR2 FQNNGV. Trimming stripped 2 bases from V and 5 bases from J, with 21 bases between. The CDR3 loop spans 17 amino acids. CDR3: CASSLRFMAGGEETQYF. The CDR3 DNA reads TGTGCCAGCAGCTTAAGGTTTATGGCGGGCGGTGAGGAGACCCAGTACTTC.

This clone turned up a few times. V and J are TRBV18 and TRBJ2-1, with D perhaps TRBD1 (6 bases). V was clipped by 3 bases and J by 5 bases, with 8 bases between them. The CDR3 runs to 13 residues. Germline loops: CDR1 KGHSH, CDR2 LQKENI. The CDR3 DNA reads TGTGCCAGCTCACCCCGACAGGACAATGAGCAGTTCTTC. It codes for CASSPRQDNEQFF.

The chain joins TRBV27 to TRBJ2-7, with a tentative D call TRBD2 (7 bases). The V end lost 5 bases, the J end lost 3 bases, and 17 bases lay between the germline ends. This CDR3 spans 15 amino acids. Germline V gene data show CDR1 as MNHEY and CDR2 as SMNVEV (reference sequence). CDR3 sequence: CASSPRGAGFYEQYV. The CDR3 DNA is TGTGCCAGCAGTCCTCGGGGGGCGGGCTTCTACGAGCAGTACGTC.

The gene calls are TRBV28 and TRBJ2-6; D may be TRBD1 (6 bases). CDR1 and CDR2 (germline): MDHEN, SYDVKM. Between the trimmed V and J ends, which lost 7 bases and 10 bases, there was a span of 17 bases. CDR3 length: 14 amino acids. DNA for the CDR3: TGTGCCAGCACCGACAGGCGTAGAGGTAACGTCCTGACTTTC. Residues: CASTDRRRGNVLTF.